This TCR beta chain was obtained from a study of T cell repertoires in aging, cancer and after chemotherapy. This clonotype is medium-sized within its sample. Its specificity is unknown. Rearranged V-D-J TRB sequences were amplified with a mixed TRB-A/B primer pool. TCRdb analysed the multiplex PCR reads with MiXCR anew, one entry per CDR3 protein. The profile shows approximately 6,100 distinct CDR3 sequences, 20% to 25% of them singletons. Study outcomes and limitations: In each cancer cohort, median generation probability increased across chemotherapy, suggesting thymic output rebounded. Healthy donors lost TCR diversity with age mainly through richness, cancer patients through richness and evenness.

The CDR3 contains 14 residues. The V gene lost 7 bases and the J gene lost 3 bases, with 15 bases spanning the gap. Germline V gives CDR1 MNHEY, CDR2 SMNVEV (reference sequence). TCR beta rearrangements were amplified from peripheral blood genomic DNA. The chain joins TRBV27 to TRBJ1-1, with D perhaps matching TRBD1 (5 bases). The sequenced sample was blood. This TCR came from a human donor in good health. Here the CDR3 reads CASMRQTLYTEAFF. The CDR3, as DNA: TGTGCCAGCATGAGACAGACCCTATACACTGAAGCTTTCTTT.